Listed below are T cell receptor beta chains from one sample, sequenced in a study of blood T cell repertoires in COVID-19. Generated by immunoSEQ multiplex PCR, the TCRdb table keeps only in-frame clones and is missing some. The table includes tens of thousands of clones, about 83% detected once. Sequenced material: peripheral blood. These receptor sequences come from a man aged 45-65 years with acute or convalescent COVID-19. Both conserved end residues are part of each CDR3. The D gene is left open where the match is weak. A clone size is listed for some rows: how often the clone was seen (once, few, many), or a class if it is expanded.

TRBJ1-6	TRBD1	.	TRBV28	CASSFLDRTGDSPLHF	TGTGCCAGCAGTTTTTTAGACCGGACAGGGGATTCACCCCTCCACTTT
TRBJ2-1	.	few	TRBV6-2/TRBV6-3	CASSNAASSYNEQFF	TGTGCCAGCAGTAACGCCGCGAGCTCCTACAATGAGCAGTTCTTC
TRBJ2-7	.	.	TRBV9	CASSAIGEGRGEQYF	TGTGCCAGCAGCGCTATCGGCGAAGGAAGAGGCGAGCAGTACTTC
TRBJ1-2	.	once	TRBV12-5	CASGRGDSYGYTF	TGTGCTAGTGGCCGTGGGGACTCCTATGGCTACACCTTC
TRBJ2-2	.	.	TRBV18	CASSPTPTGELFF	TGTGCCAGCTCCCCGACTCCTACCGGGGAGCTGTTTTTT
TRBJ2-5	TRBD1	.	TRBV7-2	CASSLLDRGATQYF	TGTGCCAGCAGCTTGTTGGACAGGGGAGCGACCCAGTACTTC
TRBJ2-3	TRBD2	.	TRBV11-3	CASSLGGSATDTQYF	TGTGCCAGCAGCTTAGGCGGGAGTGCCACAGATACGCAGTATTTT
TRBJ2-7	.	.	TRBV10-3	CAISVRGYEQYF	TGTGCCATCAGTGTTAGGGGCTACGAGCAGTACTTC
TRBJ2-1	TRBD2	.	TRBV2	CASQNGASGRGQFF	TGTGCCAGCCAGAACGGGGCTAGCGGGAGGGGACAGTTCTTC
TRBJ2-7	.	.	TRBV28	CASYSGPLSEQYF	TGTGCCAGCTACAGTGGCCCCCTAAGCGAGCAGTACTTC
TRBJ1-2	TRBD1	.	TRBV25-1	CASSEVGGKNYGYTF	TGTGCCAGCAGTGAGGTAGGGGGCAAGAACTATGGCTACACCTTC
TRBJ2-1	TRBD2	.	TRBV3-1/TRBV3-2	CASSLRLAGGYNSVEQFF	TGTGCCAGCAGCCTACGACTAGCGGGAGGCTACAATTCGGTTGAGCAGTTCTTC
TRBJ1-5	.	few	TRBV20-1	CSASDSDRRNQPQHF	TGCAGTGCTAGTGATAGCGACAGGCGCAATCAGCCCCAGCATTTT
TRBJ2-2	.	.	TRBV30	CAWRGGQGRSNTGELFF	TGTGCCTGGAGGGGGGGGCAAGGCAGGAGTAACACCGGGGAGCTGTTTTTT
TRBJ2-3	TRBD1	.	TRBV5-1	CASSFRQGANQLTDTQYF	TGCGCCAGCAGCTTTCGGCAGGGGGCAAACCAACTCACAGATACGCAGTATTTT
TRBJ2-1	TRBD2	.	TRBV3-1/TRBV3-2	CASSGIAGGLGNEQFF	TGTGCCAGCAGCGGGATAGCGGGGGGACTTGGGAATGAGCAGTTCTTC
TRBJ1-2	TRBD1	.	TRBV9	CASSAGEGANYGYTF	TGTGCCAGCAGCGCGGGTGAGGGGGCGAACTATGGCTACACCTTC
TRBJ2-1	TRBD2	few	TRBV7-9	CASSDSGSSYNEQFF	TGTGCCAGCAGCGATAGCGGGAGCTCCTACAATGAGCAGTTCTTC
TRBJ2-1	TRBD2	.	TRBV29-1	CSVERTSGRYNEQFF	TGCAGCGTTGAGCGGACTAGCGGGAGGTACAATGAGCAGTTCTTC
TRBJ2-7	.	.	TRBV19	CASSIDSGDRQYF	TGTGCCAGTAGTATAGATTCGGGGGACAGACAGTACTTC
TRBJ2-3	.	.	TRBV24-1	CATSDPSTGTDTQYF	TGTGCCACCAGTGACCCCTCGACAGGCACAGATACGCAGTATTTT
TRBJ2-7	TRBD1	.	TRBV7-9	CASTRTGDLYEQYF	TGTGCCAGCACCCGGACAGGAGACCTCTACGAGCAGTACTTC
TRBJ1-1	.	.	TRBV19	CASNRGAYTEAFF	TGTGCCAGTAATAGAGGAGCGTACACTGAAGCTTTCTTT
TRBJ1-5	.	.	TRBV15	CATSAELYSNQPQHF	TGTGCCACCAGCGCGGAGCTCTATAGCAATCAGCCCCAGCATTTT
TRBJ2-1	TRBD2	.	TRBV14	CASSQLAGVTVDEQFF	TGTGCCAGCAGCCAACTAGCGGGAGTAACGGTGGATGAGCAGTTCTTC
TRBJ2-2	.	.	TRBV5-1	CASSLVLGDAGELFF	TGCGCCAGCAGCTTGGTGTTGGGAGATGCCGGGGAGCTGTTTTTT
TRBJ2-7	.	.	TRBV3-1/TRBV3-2	CASSRVSYEQYF	TGTGCCAGCAGCCGCGTCTCCTACGAGCAGTACTTC
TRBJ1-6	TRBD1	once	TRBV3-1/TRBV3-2	CASSTTGGFYNSPLHF	TGTGCCAGCAGCACTACAGGGGGGTTCTATAATTCACCCCTCCACTTT
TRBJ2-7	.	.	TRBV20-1	CSASITYEQYF	TGCAGTGCTTCTATAACCTACGAGCAGTACTTC
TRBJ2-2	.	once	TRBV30	CAWRVWGGAAGPGELFF	TGTGCCTGGCGGGTGTGGGGGGGGGCCGCGGGGCCCGGGGAGCTGTTTTTT
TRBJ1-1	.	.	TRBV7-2	CASSLPGGKAEAFF	TGTGCCAGCAGCTTGCCCGGGGGAAAGGCTGAAGCTTTCTTT
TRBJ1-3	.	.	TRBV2	CASSERTGTYGNTIYF	TGTGCCAGCAGCGAAAGGACCGGGACATACGGAAACACCATATATTTT
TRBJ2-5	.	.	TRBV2	CASTGQKETQYF	TGTGCCAGCACCGGACAGAAAGAGACCCAGTACTTC
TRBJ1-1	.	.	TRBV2	CANPTENTEAFF	TGTGCCAACCCGACAGAGAACACTGAAGCTTTCTTT
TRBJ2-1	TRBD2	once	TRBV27	CASLIRAGGDYNEQFF	TGTGCCAGCCTGATCAGGGCGGGAGGTGACTACAATGAGCAGTTCTTC
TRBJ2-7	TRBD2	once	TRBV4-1	CASSQELRELYEQYF	TGCGCCAGCAGCCAAGAGTTGCGGGAGTTATACGAGCAGTACTTC
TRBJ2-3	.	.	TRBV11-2	CASSPKVTDTQYF	TGTGCCAGCAGCCCTAAAGTCACAGATACGCAGTATTTT
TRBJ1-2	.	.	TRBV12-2	CASRLGGGHYYGYTF	TGTGCAAGTCGCTTAGGCGGGGGACACTACTATGGCTACACCTTC
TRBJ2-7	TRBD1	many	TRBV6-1	CASSEVLGQGYEQYF	TGTGCCAGCAGTGAAGTTTTGGGACAGGGGTACGAGCAGTACTTC
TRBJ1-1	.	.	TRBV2	CASSEEPASTEAFF	TGTGCCAGCAGTGAGGAGCCCGCAAGCACTGAAGCTTTCTTT
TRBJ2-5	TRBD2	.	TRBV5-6	CASRKRGGETQYF	TGTGCCAGCAGGAAGCGGGGGGGTGAGACCCAGTACTTC
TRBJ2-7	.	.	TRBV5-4	CASSRIYTYEQYF	TGTGCCAGCAGCCGTATCTATACCTACGAGCAGTACTTC
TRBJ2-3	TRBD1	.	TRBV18	CASLPEQGPDTQYF	TGTGCCAGCTTACCGGAACAGGGGCCAGATACGCAGTATTTT
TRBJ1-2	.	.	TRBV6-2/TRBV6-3	CASSHTLTNYGYTF	TGTGCCAGCAGCCACACCCTTACTAACTATGGCTACACCTTC
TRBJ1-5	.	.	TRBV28	CASSFRPAGKGNQPQHF	TGTGCCAGCAGTTTTAGGCCAGCGGGGAAAGGCAATCAGCCCCAGCATTTT
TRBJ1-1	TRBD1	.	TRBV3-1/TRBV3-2	CASSPQGSETEAFF	TGTGCCAGCAGCCCACAGGGGTCGGAGACTGAAGCTTTCTTT